This TCR beta chain is drawn from a study of blood T cell repertoires in COVID-19. Turning to the study itself: Material from acute and convalescent COVID-19 was sourced from the United States, Italy and Spain. In each case, the material was cDNA or gDNA derived from T cells, B-cell-depleted T cells, or PBMCs.

This CDR3 is 18 amino acids long. How the authors handled the data: How many nucleated cells were present was estimated from reference gene primer amplification. Clones were sequenced by immunoSEQ multiplex PCR, and TCRdb holds only the in-frame ones, with some missing. V and J calls and clone size are given by that table; D and trimming were obtained from the DNA. The sample has about 130,000 clones, about 70% seen once. V is TRBV21-1 and J is TRBJ1-5; the table's D call of TRBD1 was not tested on the DNA. TRBV21-1 is a pseudogene locus. The source is a woman between 65 and 79 years old with acute or convalescent COVID-19. Sequencing was carried out using peripheral blood. CDR3 sequence (DNA): TGTGCCAGCAGCAATCAGGCCCACAAACCACCGAGCAATCAGCCCCAGCATTTT. Translation: CASSNQAHKPPSNQPQHF.